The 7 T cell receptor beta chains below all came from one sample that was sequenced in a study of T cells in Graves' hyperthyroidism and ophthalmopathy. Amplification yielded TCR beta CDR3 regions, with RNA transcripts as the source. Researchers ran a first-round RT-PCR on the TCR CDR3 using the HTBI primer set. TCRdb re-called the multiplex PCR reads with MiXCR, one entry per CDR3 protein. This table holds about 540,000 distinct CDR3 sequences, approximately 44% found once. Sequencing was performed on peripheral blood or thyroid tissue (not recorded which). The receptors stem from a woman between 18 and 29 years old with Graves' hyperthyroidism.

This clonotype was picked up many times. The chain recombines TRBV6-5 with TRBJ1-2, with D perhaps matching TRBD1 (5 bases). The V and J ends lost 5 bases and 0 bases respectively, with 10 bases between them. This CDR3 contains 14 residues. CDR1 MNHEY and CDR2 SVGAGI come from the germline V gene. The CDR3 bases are TGTGCCAGCAGTATCGACAGTTCTAACTATGGCTACACCTTC. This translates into CASSIDSSNYGYTF.

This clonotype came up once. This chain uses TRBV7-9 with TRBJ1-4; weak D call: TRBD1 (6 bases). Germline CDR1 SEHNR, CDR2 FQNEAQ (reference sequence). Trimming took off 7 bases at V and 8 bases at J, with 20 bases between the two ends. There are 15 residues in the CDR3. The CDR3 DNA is TGTGCCAGCATGTCCCGAGAAGGAGGGGGGGAAAAACTGTTTTTT. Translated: CASMSREGGGEKLFF.

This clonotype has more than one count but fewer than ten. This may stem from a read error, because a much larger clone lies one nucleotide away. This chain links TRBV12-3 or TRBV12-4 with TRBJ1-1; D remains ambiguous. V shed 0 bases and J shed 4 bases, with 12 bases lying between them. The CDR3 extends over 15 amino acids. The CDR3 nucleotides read TGTGCCAGCAGTTTAGCGTACGGCCCGAGCACTGAAGCTTTCTTT. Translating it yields CASSLAYGPSTEAFF.

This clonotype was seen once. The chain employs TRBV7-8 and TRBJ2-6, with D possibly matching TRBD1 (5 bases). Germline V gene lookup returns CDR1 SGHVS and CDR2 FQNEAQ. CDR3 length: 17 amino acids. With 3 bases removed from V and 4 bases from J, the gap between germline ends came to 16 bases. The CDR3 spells CASSFRAGSKGANVLTF. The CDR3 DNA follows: TGTGCCAGCAGCTTTAGGGCAGGGTCGAAAGGGGCCAACGTCCTGACTTTC.

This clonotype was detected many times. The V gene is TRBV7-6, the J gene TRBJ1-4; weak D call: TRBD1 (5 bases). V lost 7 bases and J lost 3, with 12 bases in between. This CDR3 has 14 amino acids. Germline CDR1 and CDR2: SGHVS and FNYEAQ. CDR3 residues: CASNLRGPNEKLFF. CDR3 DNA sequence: TGTGCCAGCAACCTTAGGGGCCCTAATGAAAAACTGTTTTTT.

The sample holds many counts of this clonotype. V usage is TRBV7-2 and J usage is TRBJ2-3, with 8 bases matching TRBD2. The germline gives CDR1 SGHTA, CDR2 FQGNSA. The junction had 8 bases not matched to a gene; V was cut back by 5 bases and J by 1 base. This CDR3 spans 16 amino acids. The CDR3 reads CASSRYSGGGTDTQYF. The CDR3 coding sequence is TGTGCCAGCAGCAGATACTCCGGGGGGGGCACAGATACGCAGTATTTT.

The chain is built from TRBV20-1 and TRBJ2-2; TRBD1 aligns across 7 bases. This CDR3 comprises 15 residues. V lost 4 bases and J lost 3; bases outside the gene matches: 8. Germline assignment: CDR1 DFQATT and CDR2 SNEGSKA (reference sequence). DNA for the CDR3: TGCAGTGCTACCGACAGGGTTGGCTACACCGGGGAGCTGTTTTTT. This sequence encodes CSATDRVGYTGELFF.